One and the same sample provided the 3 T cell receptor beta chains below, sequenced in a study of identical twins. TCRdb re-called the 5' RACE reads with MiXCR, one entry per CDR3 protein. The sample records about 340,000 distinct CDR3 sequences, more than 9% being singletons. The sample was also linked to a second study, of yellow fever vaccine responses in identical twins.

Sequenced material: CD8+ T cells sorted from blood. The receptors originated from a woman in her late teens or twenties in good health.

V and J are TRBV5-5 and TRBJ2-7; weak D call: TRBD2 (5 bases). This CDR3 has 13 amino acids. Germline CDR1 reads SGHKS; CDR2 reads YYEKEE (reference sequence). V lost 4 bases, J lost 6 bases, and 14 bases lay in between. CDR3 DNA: TGTGCCAGCAGCCTGATGGGAGAGGGCGAGCAGTACGTC. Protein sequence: CASSLMGEGEQYV.

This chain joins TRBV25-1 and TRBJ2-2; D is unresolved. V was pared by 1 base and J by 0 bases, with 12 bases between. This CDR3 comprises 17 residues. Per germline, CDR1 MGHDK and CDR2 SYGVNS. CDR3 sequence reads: CASSELGYSANTGELFF. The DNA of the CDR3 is TGTGCCAGCAGTGAATTAGGGTACAGCGCGAACACCGGGGAGCTGTTTTTT. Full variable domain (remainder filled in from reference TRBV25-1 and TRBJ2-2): EADIYQTPRYLVIGTGKKITLECSQTMGHDKMYWYQQDPGMELHLIHYSYGVNSTEKGDLSSESTVSRIRTEHFPLTLESARPSHTSQYLCASSELGYSANTGELFFGEGSRLTVL.

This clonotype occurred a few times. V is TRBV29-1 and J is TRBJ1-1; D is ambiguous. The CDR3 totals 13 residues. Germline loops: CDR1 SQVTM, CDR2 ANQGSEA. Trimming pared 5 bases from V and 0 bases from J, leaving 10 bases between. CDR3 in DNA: TGCAGCGTTTCGGACGGCTTGAACACTGAAGCTTTCTTT. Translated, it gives CSVSDGLNTEAFF.